Here is one T cell receptor beta chain with its context. This record belongs to a study of shared clonotypes between healthy human individuals. At the level of the study: Three plates were used per donor for CD4 naive, three for CD4 memory, two for CD8 naive and one for CD8 memory.

In the original processing: Junction-only sequences without quality scores came from ImmunoSEQ, so filtering differed. The table came from immunoSEQ multiplex PCR; TCRdb's copy has only in-frame clones and leaves some out. V, J and clone size are taken as reported in that table, and D and trimming were inferred from the DNA itself. The sample has approximately 2.3 million clones; more than 80% are singletons. The germline V and J ends were trimmed by 1 base and 3 bases, with 11 bases remaining between them. Germline loops: CDR1 SGHRS, CDR2 YFSETQ. The CDR3 is made up of 15 amino acids. Recent acute infections and vaccinations were absent in the healthy HIV-negative adult donors. CD45RA+ naive and CD45RA-negative memory subsets were separated from CD4+ cells.

The specimen sequenced was naive CD4+ T cells from PBMCs. Indicated subset: CD45RA+ positively selected. The receptor was derived from a young man in good health. Some clones in this sample may be carry-over from other donors' samples. This chain connects TRBV5-1 to TRBJ1-5, with D tentatively TRBD1 (6 bases). The DNA of the CDR3 is TGCGCCAGCAGCTTGTCTGGGGGCGTCAATCAGCCCCAGCATTTT. Amino acids: CASSLSGGVNQPQHF.